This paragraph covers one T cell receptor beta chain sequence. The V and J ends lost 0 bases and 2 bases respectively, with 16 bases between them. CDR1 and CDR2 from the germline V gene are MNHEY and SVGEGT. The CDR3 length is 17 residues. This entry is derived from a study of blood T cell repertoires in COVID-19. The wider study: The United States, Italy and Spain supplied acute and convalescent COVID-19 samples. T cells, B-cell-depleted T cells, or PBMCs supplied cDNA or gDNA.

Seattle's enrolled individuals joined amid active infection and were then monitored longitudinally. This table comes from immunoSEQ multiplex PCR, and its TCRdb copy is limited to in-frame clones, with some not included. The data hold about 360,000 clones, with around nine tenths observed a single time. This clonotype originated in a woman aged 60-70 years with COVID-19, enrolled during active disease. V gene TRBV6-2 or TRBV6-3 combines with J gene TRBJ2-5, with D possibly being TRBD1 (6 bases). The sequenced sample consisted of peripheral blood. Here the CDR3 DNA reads TGTGCCAGCAGTTACTCGCCCGGGACAAGTCCTCAAGAGACCCAGTACTTC. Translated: CASSYSPGTSPQETQYF.